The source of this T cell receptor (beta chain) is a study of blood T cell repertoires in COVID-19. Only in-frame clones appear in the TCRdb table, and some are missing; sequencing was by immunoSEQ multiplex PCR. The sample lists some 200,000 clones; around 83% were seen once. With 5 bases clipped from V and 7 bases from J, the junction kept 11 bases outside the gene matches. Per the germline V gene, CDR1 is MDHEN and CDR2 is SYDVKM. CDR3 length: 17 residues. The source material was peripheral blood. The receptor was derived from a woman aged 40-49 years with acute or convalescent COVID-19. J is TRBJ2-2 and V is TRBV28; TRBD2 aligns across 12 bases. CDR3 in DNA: TGTGCCAGCAGTCCGCTAGCGGGAGGGCCGACAGGCGGGGAGCTGTTTTTT. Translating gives CASSPLAGGPTGGELFF.